This is a list of T cell receptor beta chains from one sample in a study of cytomegalovirus exposure and HLA in healthy donors. Libraries were prepared by immunoSEQ multiplex PCR; TCRdb keeps only in-frame clonotypes and omits some of them. The repertoire holds about 140,000 clones, with 88% as singletons. The sequencing sample was made of PBMCs. The receptors were sampled from a woman aged 40 to 55 in good health and CMV-seronegative. CDR3s leave out the opening cysteine and the closing phenylalanine or tryptophan.

V gene	J gene	CDR3 protein
TRBV27	TRBJ1-6	ASSVGLNNSPLH
TRBV29-1	TRBJ2-1	SVGRGFLTYNEQF
TRBV30	TRBJ2-5	ARQGAHRETQY
TRBV5-4	TRBJ2-7	ASSGGLAGNEQY
TRBV7-9	TRBJ2-1	ASSPIGGSSYNEQF
TRBV5-1	TRBJ2-5	ASSLESSGETQY
TRBV5-1	NA	ASSSGPGTGVYEQY
TRBV30	TRBJ2-3	AWSPGGMVPDTQY
TRBV7-9	TRBJ2-5	SSSFGQGQETQY
TRBV6-5	NA	ASSPGGGRNNEQY
TRBV19	TRBJ2-6	ASSIWGRVAANVLT
TRBV18	TRBJ2-1	ASSPPPAGEQF
TRBV2	TRBJ1-2	ASTTEEGSHGYT
TRBV5-1	TRBJ2-6	ASSLEGEPSSGANVLT
TRBV5-1	TRBJ2-7	ASRATTQTYEQY
TRBV29-1	TRBJ1-2	SVPDRNYGYT
TRBV5-1	TRBJ2-1	ASSETSGRAGEQF
TRBV28	TRBJ1-5	ASSLYSNQPQH
TRBV30	TRBJ2-1	AWSGKADEQF
TRBV6-5	TRBJ2-1	ASSYSTGGSYNEQF
TRBV4-2	TRBJ2-7	ASSQAMLEGISYEQY
TRBV6-5	TRBJ2-3	ASRDYGPRDTQY